Listed below are T cell receptor beta chains from one sample, sequenced in a study of OX40 agonist ivuxolimab in advanced cancers. The data were produced by immunoSEQ multiplex PCR, yet TCRdb's version contains in-frame clones alone and is incomplete. The sample has around 76,000 clones; 70% to 90% are singletons. Here the sequenced sample was CD4+ or CD8+ T cells sorted from blood, taken in a trial of the OX40 agonist ivuxolimab. These receptors came from an adult with an advanced solid tumor such as melanoma, head and neck, liver or kidney cancer. The CDR3 runs from the conserved cysteine through the conserved F or W. Each record gives: J gene, V gene, D gene, CDR3 DNA, CDR3 protein. A D gene is named only where the DNA matches it firmly.

>TRBJ1-1|TRBV7-9|NA
TGTGCCAGCAGCTCCCCCCGGGACTTACTGAACACTGAAGCTTTCTTT
CASSSPRDLLNTEAFF
>TRBJ1-5|TRBV10-3|NA
TGTGCCATCACGGGCAGTAGCAATCAGCCCCAGCATTTT
CAITGSSNQPQHF
>TRBJ2-5|TRBV7-9|TRBD1
TGTGCCAGCAGCCCACCGACAGGGCTACAAGAGACCCAGTACTTC
CASSPPTGLQETQYF
>TRBJ2-3|TRBV6-1|NA
TGTGCCAGCAGCGGACCTGTCACAGATACGCAGTATTTT
CASSGPVTDTQYF
>TRBJ2-1|TRBV29-1|NA
TGCAGCGTTGACCGGGTCATGGGGAATGAGCAGTTCTTC
CSVDRVMGNEQFF
>TRBJ2-1|TRBV19|TRBD1
TGTGCCACACTAGGACACAGGGGGCCTTGGGGCTACAATGAGCAGTTCTTC
CATLGHRGPWGYNEQFF
>TRBJ2-7|TRBV9|TRBD2
TGTGCCAGCAGCTCCCGGCCGGGGGGTGGCGAGCAGTACTTC
CASSSRPGGGEQYF
>TRBJ1-6|TRBV27|TRBD1
TGTGCCAGCAGTTTGCGACAGGGGTGGGAAATGGATTCACCCCTCCACTTT
CASSLRQGWEMDSPLHF
>TRBJ1-2|TRBV28|TRBD1
TGTGCCAGCAGTTACCAGGACAGGAGGAACTATGGCTACACCTTC
CASSYQDRRNYGYTF
>TRBJ1-4|TRBV19|NA
TGTGCCAGTAGTCCTCTTTCTCGGGCAACTAATGAAAAACTGTTTTTT
CASSPLSRATNEKLFF